The 22 T cell receptor beta chains below come from one sample, sequenced in a study of regulatory T cells in long-lasting Graves disease. Assembly of TCR beta libraries relied on iRepertoire HTBI primers together with Arm-PCR of CDR3 regions. TCRdb reprocessed the multiplex PCR reads with MiXCR, giving one entry per CDR3 protein. The table records about 540,000 distinct CDR3 sequences, approximately 15% of them present only once. Time point denoted: newly diagnosed GD, antithyroid drugs for less than 3 months. RNA from PBMCs was the source of the TCR library. The same sample was also studied in work on T cells in Graves' hyperthyroidism and ophthalmopathy.

This sample comprised peripheral blood mononuclear cells (PBMCs), obtained at new diagnosis, from a patient treated with antithyroid drugs. These receptors originate from a man aged 25-40 years with Graves disease.

The chain links TRBV18 to TRBJ2-5; 7 nucleotides agree with TRBD2. After removal of 3 bases from V and 3 bases from J, the junction contained 7 bases not matched to a gene. Germline CDR1 KGHSH, CDR2 LQKENI. The CDR3 is 15 residues long. The CDR3 here is CASSPLAELKETQYF. The CDR3 nucleotides are TGTGCCAGCTCACCCCTAGCGGAACTTAAAGAGACCCAGTACTTC.

V and J are TRBV19 and TRBJ2-7, with 7 bases aligning to TRBD1. Germline values: CDR1 LNHDA, CDR2 SQIVND (reference sequence). The CDR3 extends over 15 amino acids. The V and J ends lost 5 bases and 3 bases, in that order; junction bases with no gene match: 10. In DNA, the CDR3 is TGTGCCAGTAGTCGACAGGGCGGGTCGGACTACGAGCAGTACTTC. Protein sequence: CASSRQGGSDYEQYF.

The gene calls are TRBV7-9 and TRBJ2-3, with D perhaps matching TRBD1 or TRBD2 (5 bases each). Per the germline V gene, CDR1 is SEHNR and CDR2 is FQNEAQ (reference sequence). The CDR3 totals 15 residues. The ends were cut back, 1 base at V and 6 bases at J, with 14 bases in the middle. For the CDR3, the DNA is TGTGCCAGCAGCTTAGTCCAGGGACGATGGGATACGCAGTATTTT. This translates into CASSLVQGRWDTQYF. The whole variable domain, remainder taken from reference TRBV7-9 and TRBJ2-3, is DTGVSQNPRHKITKRGQNVTFRCDPISEHNRLYWYRQTLGQGPEFLTYFQNEAQLEKSRLLSDRFSAERPKGSFSTLEIQRTEQGDSAMYLCASSLVQGRWDTQYFGPGTRLTVL.

This clonotype was seen only a few times. Its ends do not fully match the called genes, so a read error is possible. The chain joins TRBV4-2 to TRBJ2-7; 9 bases map to TRBD2. Germline-derived CDR1 and CDR2 are LGHNA and YNFKEQ. There are 15 residues in the CDR3. The CDR3 DNA reads TGTGCCAGCAGCAAAGAGCGGGAGGAAACCTACGAGCAGTACTTC. Translation gives CASSKEREETYEQYF.

This clonotype was observed a single time. With only one base between it and a far larger clone, this is likely a read error. This sequence joins TRBV6-4 and TRBJ2-1; D could derive from TRBD1 or TRBD2 (5 bases each). The CDR3 runs to 12 residues. Germline CDR1 reads MRHNA; CDR2 reads SNTAGT. The CDR3 DNA sequence: TGTGCCAGCAGGACCGAGGGACCTGAGCAGCTCTTC. It specifies CASRTEGPEQLF.

This chain uses TRBV19 with TRBJ2-7; a weak D match, TRBD1 (5 bases). This CDR3 is 12 amino acids long. Trimming cost V 6 bases and J 5 bases, with 11 bases left between them. Germline assignment: CDR1 LNHDA and CDR2 SQIVND (reference sequence). The CDR3 sequence is CASSVTGNEQYF. The DNA of the CDR3 is TGTGCCAGTAGCGTCACAGGAAACGAGCAGTACTTC. Together with reference TRBV19 and TRBJ2-7, the CDR3 gives the full variable domain: DGGITQSPKYLFRKEGQNVTLSCEQNLNHDAMYWYRQDPGQGLRLIYYSQIVNDFQKGDIAEGYSVSREKKESFPLTVTSAQKNPTAFYLCASSVTGNEQYFGPGTRLTVT.

V gene TRBV10-3 combines with J gene TRBJ1-2; 9 bases fit TRBD1. The CDR3 is 13 amino acids. The trim removed 8 bases at V and 8 bases at J, leaving 9 bases unmatched. The V gene's germline CDR1 is ENHRY and CDR2 SYGVKD. The CDR3 protein is CAIVPGQGWGYTF. CDR3 nucleotides: TGTGCCATCGTCCCGGGACAGGGCTGGGGCTACACCTTC.

This clonotype was counted ten times or more. The chain recombines TRBV13 with TRBJ2-1, with 12 bases fitting TRBD2. The junction had 6 bases not matched to a gene; V was cut back by 5 bases and J by 4 bases. CDR1 is PRHDT and CDR2 is FYEKMQ in the germline V gene (reference sequence). This CDR3 spans 16 amino acids. DNA for the CDR3: TGTGCCAGCAGCCAGCAACTAGCGGGAGGTTACAATGAGCAGTTCTTC. Protein product: CASSQQLAGGYNEQFF.

This chain connects TRBV5-1 to TRBJ1-4; D might be TRBD1 (5 bases). The CDR3 has 17 amino acids. V shed 0 bases and J shed 3 bases, with 15 bases lying between them. Germline assignment: CDR1 SGHRS and CDR2 YFSETQ. The CDR3 region has the DNA TGCGCCAGCAGCTTGGTGGGGGAGACCGAACCTAATGAAAAACTGTTTTTT. It translates to CASSLVGETEPNEKLFF.

Points on this clonotype: This likely stems from a read error, as it lies one base from a far larger clone. This chain uses TRBV5-1 with TRBJ2-7; 14 bases align to TRBD2. The CDR3 contains 17 residues. V shed 0 bases, J shed 7 bases, and the junction held 9 bases outside the gene matches. Germline lookup yields CDR1 SGHRS and CDR2 YFSETQ. CDR3 sequence: CASSLDGLAGGRNEQYF. In nucleotides, the CDR3 is TGCGCCAGCAGCTTGGATGGACTAGCGGGAGGTCGGAATGAGCAGTACTTC.

This clonotype was found many times. The J gene is TRBJ1-1, the V gene TRBV9; unclear D gene. V gave up 4 bases and J gave up 5 bases, with 15 bases separating them. The germline V gene encodes CDR1 SGDLS and CDR2 YYNGEE. CDR3 length equals 14 residues. CDR3 bases: TGTGCCAGCAGCTCCAGGACGGATATGACTGAAGCTTTCTTT. As protein: CASSSRTDMTEAFF.

This clonotype was found a few times. The chain carries TRBV7-6 and TRBJ1-5, with D maybe TRBD1 (5 bases). Deletions cut 5 bases from V and 3 bases from J, with 8 bases between. There are 13 residues in the CDR3. The germline V gene encodes CDR1 SGHVS and CDR2 FNYEAQ. For the CDR3, the DNA is TGTGCCAGCAGCAGGGACCACAATCAGCCCCAGCATTTT. The encoded protein is CASSRDHNQPQHF.

There are many counts of this clonotype. The chain uses TRBV28 and TRBJ2-2, with TRBD2 matching over 8 bases. The CDR3 loop spans 16 amino acids. J was trimmed by 2 bases and V by 3 bases; bases with no gene match: 5. Germline CDR1 and CDR2: MDHEN and SYDVKM. The CDR3 spells CASSLAVAGNTGELFF. CDR3 in DNA: TGTGCCAGCAGTTTGGCGGTAGCGGGAAACACCGGGGAGCTGTTTTTT.

This clonotype showed up many times. The genes are TRBV2 and TRBJ2-3; 14 bases map to TRBD2. The V gene's germline CDR1 is SNHLY and CDR2 FYNNEI. J was trimmed by 3 bases and V by 7 bases; bases with no gene match: 6. The CDR3 covers 16 residues. The CDR3 coding sequence is TGTGCCAGCATAATCGGGACTAGCGGGAGTACAGATACGCAGTATTTT. This sequence encodes CASIIGTSGSTDTQYF.

This clonotype showed up many times. The chain is built from TRBV6-1 and TRBJ1-2; no clear D. CDR1 and CDR2 from the germline V gene are MNHNS and SASEGT. This CDR3 comprises 12 residues. The V and J ends lost 2 bases and 7 bases respectively, with 8 bases between them. CDR3 sequence reads: CASSEIIGGYTF. The CDR3 DNA reads as TGTGCCAGCAGTGAAATTATCGGTGGCTACACCTTC.

This clonotype was seen at least ten times. The rearrangement uses TRBV7-2 and TRBJ2-7; D not resolved. This CDR3 spans 16 amino acids. Germline CDR1 SGHTA, CDR2 FQGNSA. Between the trimmed V and J ends, which lost 4 bases and 0 bases, there was a span of 16 bases. The CDR3 DNA is TGTGCCAGCAGCTCTGTAGCACCCCGTCGCTCCTACGAGCAGTACTTC. Translating it yields CASSSVAPRRSYEQYF.

This clonotype was observed many times. The rearrangement links TRBV2 to TRBJ1-3; D unclear. This CDR3 spans 13 amino acids. CDR1 and CDR2 from the germline V gene are SNHLY and FYNNEI. The V gene lost 4 bases and the J gene lost 4 bases, with 8 bases spanning the gap. The CDR3 is CASSARLGNTIYF. The CDR3 DNA reads TGTGCCAGCAGTGCTCGATTAGGAAACACCATATATTTT. The full variable domain, its missing parts supplied by reference TRBV2 and TRBJ1-3, is EPEVTQTPSHQVTQMGQEVILRCVPISNHLYFYWYRQILGQKVEFLVSFYNNEISEKSEIFDDQFSVERPDGSNFTLKIRSTKLEDSAMYFCASSARLGNTIYFGEGSWLTVV.

This clonotype was counted many times. The genes are TRBV13 and TRBJ2-1; 13 nucleotides match TRBD2. The V and J ends lost 5 bases and 5 bases, in that order; junction bases with no gene match: 6. This CDR3 is built from 16 residues. In germline, CDR1 is PRHDT, CDR2 FYEKMQ (reference sequence). CDR3 coding DNA: TGTGCCAGCAGCGCCACTAGCGGGAGGGGCGACAATGAGCAGTTCTTC. This gives the protein CASSATSGRGDNEQFF.

The table lists this clonotype with many counts. The chain links TRBV5-1 to TRBJ1-2; D is undetermined. Germline V gene lookup returns CDR1 SGHRS and CDR2 YFSETQ. The V and J ends lost 0 bases and 10 bases respectively, with 10 bases between them. The CDR3 covers 12 residues. This CDR3 is CASSLVQFDYTF. CDR3 nucleotide sequence: TGCGCCAGCAGCTTGGTGCAGTTTGACTACACCTTC.

The chain uses TRBV7-3 and TRBJ2-3; D gene unclear. Germline values: CDR1 SGHTA, CDR2 FQGTGA. The CDR3 length is 15 residues. Trimming left V 5 bases short and J 1 base short, with 13 bases between. CDR3 DNA sequence: TGTGCCAGCAGCGGGGAAAAGTCGGGCACAGATACGCAGTATTTT. It yields the protein CASSGEKSGTDTQYF.

This clonotype was seen repeatedly, ten times or more. The rearrangement uses TRBV12-3 or TRBV12-4 and TRBJ2-3; D remains unclear. CDR3 size: 12 residues. The germline V and J ends were trimmed by 4 bases and 8 bases, with 10 bases remaining between them. The CDR3 reads CASSSNWGTQYF. The DNA for the CDR3 is TGTGCCAGCAGTTCCAATTGGGGTACGCAGTATTTT.

In this sample, this clonotype turned up many times. This chain joins TRBV7-3 and TRBJ2-1; D gene unclear. The germline V gene encodes CDR1 SGHTA and CDR2 FQGTGA. Trimming pared 1 base from V and 0 bases from J, leaving 7 bases between. This CDR3 contains 15 residues. The CDR3, as DNA: TGTGCCAGCAGCTTAAACGGTGACTCCTACAATGAGCAGTTCTTC. Its translation: CASSLNGDSYNEQFF.